A selection of T cell receptor beta chains follows, all from one sample in a study of cytomegalovirus exposure and HLA in healthy donors. Profiling relied on immunoSEQ multiplex PCR, and the TCRdb table lists in-frame clones only, not all of them. The sample contains about 100,000 clones, roughly 80% of which appear only once. Sequencing was performed on PBMCs. These receptors all stem from a middle-aged man in good health and CMV-seronegative. The CDR3 runs from the conserved cysteine through the conserved F or W. Clone size is stated in some rows and not others, as once, few, many or a class when expanded.

v_gene,j_gene,abundance,CDR3aa
TRBV28,TRBJ1-2,few,CASSPGTGGRYGYTF
TRBV9,TRBJ1-4,-,CASSVAGGEKLFF
TRBV12-5,TRBJ2-3,few,CASGLVAAGGTDTQYF
TRBV30,TRBJ2-3,-,CAWSADRLTDTQYF
TRBV4-1,TRBJ1-4,once,CASSQDIPGQVNEKLFF
TRBV5-1,-,-,CASSFNRRSYEQYF
TRBV19,TRBJ1-5,once,CASSPRDRVSNQPQHF
TRBV14,TRBJ2-3,once,CASSHRLAGGKDTQYF
TRBV21-1,TRBJ1-3,-,CASSTPGQGDF
TRBV7-9,TRBJ2-2,once,CSSTLDGGELFF
TRBV6-5,TRBJ1-2,-,CASSYSMGGYGYTF
TRBV19,TRBJ2-2,few,CASSLTLLAGGLANTGELFF
TRBV6-1,TRBJ1-3,few,CASSWTGPGNTIYF
TRBV7-2,TRBJ1-5,-,CASSPMLGAYSNQPQHF
TRBV28,TRBJ2-1,-,CASSGGEQFF
TRBV18,TRBJ1-1,-,CASSQGQLTMNTEAFF
TRBV6-1,TRBJ2-7,-,CASSEVGRTGQDF